Shown below are 26 T cell receptor beta chains from a single sample sequenced in a study of blood T cell repertoires in COVID-19. Here immunoSEQ multiplex PCR was the method, and the copy in TCRdb shows in-frame clones only, minus some. Among approximately 210,000 clones listed, roughly 84% were seen once. Sequencing used peripheral blood. These TCRs come from a woman in her forties who had recovered from COVID-19.

The gene calls are TRBV19 and TRBJ1-1; weak D call: TRBD1 (6 bases). The CDR3 has 13 amino acids. Trimming took off 8 bases at V and 12 bases at J, with 22 bases between the two ends. From germline, CDR1 is LNHDA and CDR2 SQIVND (reference sequence). The CDR3, as DNA: TGTGCCAGTGAACCTGGGGGTACAAGGGGGACTTTCTTT. Amino acids: CASEPGGTRGTFF.

The V gene is TRBV27, the J gene TRBJ1-1; possible D gene TRBD1, 6 bases. This CDR3 is built from 12 residues. V lost 4 bases and J 7 bases, leaving 10 bases between the germline ends. Looked up from germline, CDR1 is MNHEY and CDR2 is SMNVEV (reference sequence). The chain's CDR3 is CASSSDRFEAFF. For the CDR3, the DNA is TGTGCCAGCAGTTCAGACAGGTTTGAAGCTTTCTTT.

This clone was seen only a few times. The CDR3 here is CASSEDSATEAFF. The CDR3 DNA follows: TGCGCCAGCAGCGAGGATTCAGCCACTGAAGCTTTCTTT. The rearrangement joins TRBV5-1 to TRBJ1-1; no firm D call. Germline assignment: CDR1 SGHRS and CDR2 YFSETQ. CDR3 size: 13 residues. The V end lost 4 bases, the J end lost 4 bases, and 11 bases lay between the germline ends.

In the case of this clone: Different DNA sequences within this sample yield the same CDR3. The gene calls are TRBV18 and TRBJ2-7; D is undetermined. V lost 2 bases, J lost 3 bases, and 5 bases lay in between. CDR3 length equals 12 residues. The germline gives CDR1 KGHSH, CDR2 LQKENI. CDR3 coding DNA: TGTGCCAGCTCACCAGACATCTACGAGCAGTACTTC. It specifies CASSPDIYEQYF.

The table lists this clone with a count of one. The V gene is TRBV6-5, the J gene TRBJ2-7; TRBD2 matches 10 bases. The germline V gene encodes CDR1 MNHEY and CDR2 SVGAGI. The CDR3 extends over 16 amino acids. Unmatched junction bases numbered 5, after V lost 0 bases and J lost 3 bases. The CDR3 region is CASSYSMVAGGYEQYF. In DNA form, the CDR3 reads TGTGCCAGCAGTTACTCGATGGTAGCGGGAGGCTACGAGCAGTACTTC.

The V call is TRBV30, the J call TRBJ2-5, with D uncertain. The germline gives CDR1 GTSNPN, CDR2 SVGIG (reference sequence). The ends were cut back, 2 bases at V and 2 bases at J, with 6 bases in the middle. The CDR3 has 12 residues. CDR3: CAWSPDQETQYF. The CDR3 DNA reads TGTGCCTGGAGTCCAGATCAAGAGACCCAGTACTTC.

The chain employs TRBV5-5 and TRBJ2-7; D gene uncertain. V was trimmed by 4 bases and J by 4 bases, leaving 6 bases between them. There are 11 residues in the CDR3. CDR1 is SGHKS, CDR2 YYEKEE, per germline (reference sequence). The CDR3 DNA is TGTGCCAGCAGCCCACATTACGAGCAGTACTTC. This gives the protein CASSPHYEQYF.

The CDR3 nucleotides read TGTGCCAGCAGCGTGGGACAGGGTAGCAATCAGCCCCAGCATTTT. It encodes CASSVGQGSNQPQHF. The V call is TRBV9, the J call TRBJ1-5, with TRBD1 matching over 9 bases. Germline CDR1 SGDLS, CDR2 YYNGEE. The length of the CDR3 is 15 residues. V lost 2 bases and J lost 0; bases outside the gene matches: 0.

This chain connects TRBV7-9 to TRBJ1-3; D is uncertain. Trimming took off 0 bases at V and 0 bases at J, with 6 bases between the two ends. This CDR3 has 15 residues. The germline V gene has CDR1 SEHNR and CDR2 FQNEAQ (reference sequence). CDR3 region: CASSLAGASGNTIYF. CDR3 nucleotide sequence: TGTGCCAGCAGCTTAGCAGGAGCCTCTGGAAACACCATATATTTT.

The rearrangement joins TRBV2 to TRBJ2-2, with 7 positions matching TRBD2. Germline V gives CDR1 SNHLY, CDR2 FYNNEI. This CDR3 comprises 15 residues. Unmatched junction bases numbered 4, after V lost 2 bases and J lost 4 bases. The CDR3 sequence is CASSELAETTGELFF. Written as DNA, the CDR3 is TGTGCCAGCAGTGAACTAGCGGAAACCACCGGGGAGCTGTTTTTT.

The genes are TRBV3-1 (or the pseudogene TRBV3-2) and TRBJ2-7; 7 bases match TRBD1. CDR3 length equals 15 residues. V shed 0 bases and J 5 bases; nucleotides not matched to a gene: 7. Germline V gene lookup returns CDR1 LGHDT and CDR2 YNNKEL (reference sequence). In DNA, the CDR3 is TGTGCCAGCAGCCAAGATCACAGGGGTTGGAACGAGCAGTACTTC. This encodes CASSQDHRGWNEQYF.

The chain employs TRBV19 and TRBJ1-1, with 8 bases lining up with TRBD1. Looked up from germline, CDR1 is LNHDA and CDR2 is SQIVND (reference sequence). The CDR3 runs to 16 residues. Trimming removed 0 bases from V and 0 bases from J; junction bases left unmatched: 3. The CDR3 reads CASSIDPGQVNTEAFF. CDR3 DNA: TGTGCCAGTAGTATAGACCCGGGACAGGTGAACACTGAAGCTTTCTTT.

This clone was recorded once. This chain links TRBV13 with TRBJ2-1; possible D gene TRBD2, 6 bases. V lost 5 bases, J lost 5 bases, and 13 bases lay in between. The CDR3 is made up of 14 amino acids. The germline V gene has CDR1 PRHDT and CDR2 FYEKMQ (reference sequence). CDR3 loop: CASSLGGLDNEQFF. In DNA form, the CDR3 reads TGTGCCAGCAGCCTCGGGGGACTGGACAATGAGCAGTTCTTC.

This chain uses TRBV30 with TRBJ1-5; D is possibly TRBD1 (5 bases). Trimming left V 2 bases short and J 2 bases short, with 10 bases between. Germline lookup yields CDR1 GTSNPN and CDR2 SVGIG (reference sequence). The length of the CDR3 is 14 residues. CDR3 nucleotide sequence: TGTGCCTGGAGTTACGACAGCGGCAATCAGCCCCAGCATTTT. Residues: CAWSYDSGNQPQHF.

This clone was detected only a few times. The V call is TRBV7-8, the J call TRBJ2-1; 14 nucleotides align to TRBD2. The V segment lost 5 bases and the J segment 9 bases; nucleotides outside the gene matches: 3. CDR1 is SGHVS and CDR2 is FQNEAQ in the germline V gene. The CDR3 extends over 14 amino acids. DNA for the CDR3: TGTGCCAGCAGCATTGGACTAGCGGGAGGTGAGCAGTTCTTC. Its translation: CASSIGLAGGEQFF.

The V and J genes are TRBV3-1 (or the pseudogene TRBV3-2) and TRBJ2-3, with D perhaps TRBD2 (5 bases). V lost 3 bases and J 5 bases, leaving 12 bases between the germline ends. Germline assignment: CDR1 LGHDT and CDR2 YNNKEL (reference sequence). The CDR3 runs to 14 residues. The CDR3 reads CASSHRFSEDTQYF. Here the CDR3 DNA reads TGTGCCAGCAGCCATCGGTTTAGCGAAGATACGCAGTATTTT.

This chain connects TRBV20-1 to TRBJ2-7; 8 bases fit TRBD2. After removal of 3 bases from V and 2 bases from J, the junction contained 6 bases not matched to a gene. Per germline, CDR1 DFQATT and CDR2 SNEGSKA (reference sequence). There are 14 residues in the CDR3. The CDR3 sequence: CSASLGLATYEQYF. In DNA, the CDR3 is TGCAGTGCTAGTCTTGGACTAGCCACCTACGAGCAGTACTTC.

CDR3 region: CAWGPDRNTEAFF. As DNA, the CDR3 is TGTGCCTGGGGTCCGGACAGGAACACTGAAGCTTTCTTT. J is TRBJ1-1 and V is TRBV30, with D perhaps TRBD1 (6 bases). Deletions cut 5 bases from V and 1 base from J, with 11 bases between. CDR1 and CDR2 (germline): GTSNPN, SVGIG (reference sequence). The CDR3 loop spans 13 amino acids.

The rearrangement uses TRBV7-2 and TRBJ2-7; 11 nucleotides match TRBD2. The V segment lost 3 bases and the J segment 0 bases; nucleotides outside the gene matches: 10. CDR1 is SGHTA and CDR2 is FQGNSA in the germline V gene. The CDR3 totals 18 residues. The CDR3 DNA reads as TGTGCCAGCAGCTTGATAGCGGGAGGGCCGGGGAGCTCCTACGAGCAGTACTTC. It translates to CASSLIAGGPGSSYEQYF.

V and J are TRBV18 and TRBJ1-4; 7 bases line up with TRBD1. V gave up 2 bases and J gave up 0 bases; unmatched junction bases: 6. Per germline, CDR1 KGHSH and CDR2 LQKENI. CDR3 size: 17 residues. The DNA of the CDR3 is TGTGCCAGCTCACCATCGACAGGGCTTGCAACTAATGAAAAACTGTTTTTT. Translation: CASSPSTGLATNEKLFF.

The chain employs TRBV6-6 and TRBJ1-2, with TRBD1 matching over 7 bases. The V and J ends lost 11 bases and 5 bases, in that order; junction bases with no gene match: 5. Germline V gene data show CDR1 as MNHNY and CDR2 as SVGAGI (reference sequence). This CDR3 is built from 11 residues. This CDR3 reads CAGGTDYGYTF. In DNA, the CDR3 is TGTGCCGGGGGGACAGATTATGGCTACACCTTC.

Here the CDR3 reads CASSFTGGGTSSYNEQFF. The CDR3 nucleotides are TGTGCCAGCAGTTTCACAGGGGGGGGAACTAGCTCCTACAATGAGCAGTTCTTC. The V call is TRBV27, the J call TRBJ2-1, with D perhaps matching TRBD1 (8 bases). The V gene's germline CDR1 is MNHEY and CDR2 SMNVEV (reference sequence). This CDR3 has 18 residues. Trimming stripped 3 bases from V and 0 bases from J, with 18 bases between.

This chain uses TRBV6-6 with TRBJ2-1; the match to TRBD2 covers 14 bases. V trimming: 6 bases; J trimming: 9 bases; junction bases outside the gene matches: 10. The germline CDR1 and CDR2 sequences are MNHNY and SVGAGI (reference sequence). CDR3 length equals 16 residues. In nucleotides, the CDR3 is TGTGCCAGCAGGGGGTACGGGACTAGCGGGAGACTTGAGCAGTTCTTC. Amino acids: CASRGYGTSGRLEQFF.

In nucleotides, the CDR3 is TGCGCCAGCAGCCAAGACCCTTTCCCGGTCTATGGCTACACCTTC. Its protein product is CASSQDPFPVYGYTF. The chain has TRBV4-1 and TRBJ1-2; no firm D call. Germline V gives CDR1 MGHRA, CDR2 YSYEKL. This CDR3 is built from 15 residues. Deletions cut 0 bases from V and 4 bases from J, with 12 bases between.

This rearrangement joins TRBV23-1 to TRBJ2-2; tentatively, D is TRBD1 (6 bases). TRBV23-1 is known as an ORF, though its function is uncertain. The CDR3 runs 15 residues. V was shortened by 11 bases and J by 0 bases, with 16 bases between the two germline ends. CDR3 nucleotide sequence: TGCGCCGGTACTTACAGGGACCCGAACACCGGGGAGCTGTTTTTT. Translating it yields CAGTYRDPNTGELFF.

This chain joins TRBV7-2 and TRBJ1-3, with D uncertain. The CDR3 sequence is 15 residues long. V shed 1 base and J shed 3 bases, with 10 bases lying between them. Germline V gives CDR1 SGHTA, CDR2 FQGNSA. The CDR3 sequence: CASSLVLGSGNTIYF. CDR3 DNA sequence: TGTGCCAGCAGCTTAGTTTTGGGGAGTGGAAACACCATATATTTT. The full variable domain, in which reference TRBV7-2 and TRBJ1-3 provide the parts outside the CDR3, is GAGVSQSPSNKVTEKGKDVELRCDPISGHTALYWYRQSLGQGLEFLIYFQGNSAPDKSGLPSDRFSAERTGGSVSTLTIQRTQQEDSAVYLCASSLVLGSGNTIYFGEGSWLTVV.